The 2 T cell receptor beta chains below all came from one sample that was sequenced in a study of Graves' ophthalmopathy and Graves' hyperthyroidism. Amplified TCR beta CDR3 regions were obtained using RNA transcripts as template. HTBI-primed RT-PCR formed the first round, and a multiplex PCR formed the second. TCRdb processed the multiplex PCR reads anew with MiXCR; each CDR3 protein has one entry. The sample lists about 1.2 million distinct CDR3 sequences, about two fifths occurring once. Specimen: peripheral blood or thyroid tissue (not recorded which). All receptors come from an adult man with Graves' hyperthyroidism.

In its sample, this clonotype was seen many times. J is TRBJ1-1 and V is TRBV7-8, with D unresolved. Between the trimmed V and J ends, which lost 5 bases and 1 base, there was a span of 14 bases. The CDR3 extends over 15 amino acids. The germline CDR1 and CDR2 sequences are SGHVS and FQNEAQ. CDR3 residues: CASSRVEVPNTEAFF. CDR3 in DNA: TGTGCCAGCAGCCGAGTAGAGGTCCCGAACACTGAAGCTTTCTTT.

The J gene is TRBJ2-7, the V gene TRBV28, with 8 bases matching TRBD1. Trimming at V came to 3 bases and at J to 4 bases, leaving 5 bases not matched to a gene. The CDR3 spans 14 residues. The V gene's germline CDR1 is MDHEN and CDR2 SYDVKM. The CDR3, as DNA: TGTGCCAGCAGTTTCCGGACAGGGCGGTACGAGCAGTACTTC. Amino acid sequence: CASSFRTGRYEQYF.